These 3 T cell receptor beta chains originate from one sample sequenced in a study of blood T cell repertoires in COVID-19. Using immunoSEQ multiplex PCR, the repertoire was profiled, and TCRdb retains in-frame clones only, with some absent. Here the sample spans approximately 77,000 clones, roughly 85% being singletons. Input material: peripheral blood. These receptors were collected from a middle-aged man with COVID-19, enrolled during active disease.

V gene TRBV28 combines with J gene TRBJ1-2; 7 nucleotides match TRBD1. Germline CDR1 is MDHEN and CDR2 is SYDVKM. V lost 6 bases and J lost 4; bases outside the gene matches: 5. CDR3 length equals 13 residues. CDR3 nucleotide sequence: TGTGCCAGCAGGACGGGACAGTTCTATGGCTACACCTTC. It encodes CASRTGQFYGYTF.

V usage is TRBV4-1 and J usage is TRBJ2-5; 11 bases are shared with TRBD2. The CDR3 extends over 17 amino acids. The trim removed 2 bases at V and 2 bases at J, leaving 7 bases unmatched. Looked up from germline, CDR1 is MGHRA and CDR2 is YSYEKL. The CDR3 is CASSQFRLAGKQETQYF. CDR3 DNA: TGCGCCAGCAGCCAATTCCGACTAGCGGGAAAGCAAGAGACCCAGTACTTC.

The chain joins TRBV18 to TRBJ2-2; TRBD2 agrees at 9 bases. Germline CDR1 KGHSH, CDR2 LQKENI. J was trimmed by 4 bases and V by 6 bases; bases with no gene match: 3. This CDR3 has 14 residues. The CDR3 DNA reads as TGTGCCAGCTCGCGGACTAGCGTCACCGGGGAGCTGTTTTTT. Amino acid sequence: CASSRTSVTGELFF.